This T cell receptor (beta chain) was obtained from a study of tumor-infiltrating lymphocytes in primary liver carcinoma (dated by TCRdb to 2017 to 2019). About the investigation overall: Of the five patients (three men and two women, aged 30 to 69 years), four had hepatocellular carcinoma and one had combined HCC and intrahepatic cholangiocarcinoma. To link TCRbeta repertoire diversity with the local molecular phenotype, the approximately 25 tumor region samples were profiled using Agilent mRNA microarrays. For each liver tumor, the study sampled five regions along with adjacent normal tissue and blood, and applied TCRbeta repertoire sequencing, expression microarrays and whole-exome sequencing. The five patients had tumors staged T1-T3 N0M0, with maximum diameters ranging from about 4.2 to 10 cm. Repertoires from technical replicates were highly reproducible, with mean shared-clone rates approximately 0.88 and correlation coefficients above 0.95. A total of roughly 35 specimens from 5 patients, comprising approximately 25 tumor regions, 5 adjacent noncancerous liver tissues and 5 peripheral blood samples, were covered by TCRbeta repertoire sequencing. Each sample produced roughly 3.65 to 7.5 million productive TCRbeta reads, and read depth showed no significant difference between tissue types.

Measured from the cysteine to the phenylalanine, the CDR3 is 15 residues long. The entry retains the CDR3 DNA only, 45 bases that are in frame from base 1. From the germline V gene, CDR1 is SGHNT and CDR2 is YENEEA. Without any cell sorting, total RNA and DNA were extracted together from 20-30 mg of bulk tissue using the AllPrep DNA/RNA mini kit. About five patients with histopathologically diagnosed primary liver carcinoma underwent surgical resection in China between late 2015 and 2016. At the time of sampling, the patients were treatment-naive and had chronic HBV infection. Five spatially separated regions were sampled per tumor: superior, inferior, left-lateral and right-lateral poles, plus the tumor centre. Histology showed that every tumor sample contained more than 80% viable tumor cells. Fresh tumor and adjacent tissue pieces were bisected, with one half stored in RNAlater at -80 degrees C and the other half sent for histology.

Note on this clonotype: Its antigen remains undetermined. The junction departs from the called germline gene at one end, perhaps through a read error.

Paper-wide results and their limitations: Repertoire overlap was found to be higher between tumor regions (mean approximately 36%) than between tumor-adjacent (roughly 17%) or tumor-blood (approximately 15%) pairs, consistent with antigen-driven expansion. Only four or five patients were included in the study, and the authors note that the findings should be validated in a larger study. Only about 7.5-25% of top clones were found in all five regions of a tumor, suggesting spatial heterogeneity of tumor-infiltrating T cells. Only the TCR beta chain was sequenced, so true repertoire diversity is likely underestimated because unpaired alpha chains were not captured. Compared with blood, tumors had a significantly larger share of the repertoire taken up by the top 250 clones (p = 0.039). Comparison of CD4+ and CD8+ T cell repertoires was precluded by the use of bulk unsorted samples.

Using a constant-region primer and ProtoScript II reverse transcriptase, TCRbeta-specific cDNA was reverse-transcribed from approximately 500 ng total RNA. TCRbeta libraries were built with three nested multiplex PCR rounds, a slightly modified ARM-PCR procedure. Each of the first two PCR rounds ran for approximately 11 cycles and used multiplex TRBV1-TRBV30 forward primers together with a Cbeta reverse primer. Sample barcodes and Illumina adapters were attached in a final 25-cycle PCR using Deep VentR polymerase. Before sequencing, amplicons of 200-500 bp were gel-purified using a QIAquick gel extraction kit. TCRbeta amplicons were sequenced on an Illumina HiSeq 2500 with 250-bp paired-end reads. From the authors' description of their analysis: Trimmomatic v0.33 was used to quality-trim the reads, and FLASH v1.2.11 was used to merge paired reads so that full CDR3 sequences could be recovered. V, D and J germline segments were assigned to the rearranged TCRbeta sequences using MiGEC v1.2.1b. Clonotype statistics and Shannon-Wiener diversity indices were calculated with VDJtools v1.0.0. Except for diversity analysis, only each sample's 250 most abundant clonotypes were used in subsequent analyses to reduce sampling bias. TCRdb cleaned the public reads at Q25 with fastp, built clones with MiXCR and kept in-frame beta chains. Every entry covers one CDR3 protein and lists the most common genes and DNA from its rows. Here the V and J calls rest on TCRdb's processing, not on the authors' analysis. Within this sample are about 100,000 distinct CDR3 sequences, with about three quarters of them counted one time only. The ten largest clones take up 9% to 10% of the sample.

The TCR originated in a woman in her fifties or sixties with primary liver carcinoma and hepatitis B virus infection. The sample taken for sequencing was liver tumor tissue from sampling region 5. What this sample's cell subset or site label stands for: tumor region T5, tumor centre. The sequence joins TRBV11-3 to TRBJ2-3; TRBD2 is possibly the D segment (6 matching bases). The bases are TGTGCCGGCAGCCCTAACAGCGGGCACACAGATACGCAGTACTTT. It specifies CAGSPNSGHTDTQYF.